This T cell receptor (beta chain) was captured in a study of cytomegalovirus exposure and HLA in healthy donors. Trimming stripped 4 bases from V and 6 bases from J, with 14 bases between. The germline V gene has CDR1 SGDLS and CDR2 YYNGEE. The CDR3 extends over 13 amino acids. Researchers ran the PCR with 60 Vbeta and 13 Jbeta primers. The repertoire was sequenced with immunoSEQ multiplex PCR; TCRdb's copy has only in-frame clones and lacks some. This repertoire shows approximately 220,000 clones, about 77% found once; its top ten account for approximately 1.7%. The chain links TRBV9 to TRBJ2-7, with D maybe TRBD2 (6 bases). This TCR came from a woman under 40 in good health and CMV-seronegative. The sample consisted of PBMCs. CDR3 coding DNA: TGTGCCAGCAGCATCGGGACTGGGAGCGAGCAGTACTTC. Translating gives CASSIGTGSEQYF.